The next 7 T cell receptor beta chains were all read from a single sample in a study of blood T cells in healthy people across ages. Next came a second PCR, run for about 6 to 11 cycles, which used a sample-barcoded 5' primer along with a J-beta primer mix. TCRdb reanalysed the 5' RACE reads using MiXCR and keeps one entry per CDR3 protein. The sample consists of 1.5 million or so distinct CDR3 sequences, about 43% of them appearing once. Sample: blood. Receptor source: a woman between 18 and 29 years old in good health.

This clonotype was detected a few times. The rearrangement joins TRBV3-1 to TRBJ1-5, with no clear D. The CDR3 extends over 15 amino acids. CDR1 is LGHDT, CDR2 YNNKEL, per germline (reference sequence). Trimming shortened V by 5 bases and J by 3 bases, and 14 bases separated the two germline ends. CDR3 DNA sequence: TGTGCCAGCAGCAGAGCAGGTACTGCCAATCAGCCCCAGCATTTT. This translates into CASSRAGTANQPQHF.

This clonotype has more than one count but fewer than ten. The rearrangement links TRBV2 to TRBJ2-5; D possibly matches TRBD1 or TRBD2 (6 bases each). Between the trimmed V and J ends, which lost 8 bases and 0 bases, there was a span of 10 bases. Germline CDR1 SNHLY, CDR2 FYNNEI. This CDR3 has 13 amino acids. CDR3 loop: CASWGANQETQYF. DNA of the CDR3: TGTGCCAGCTGGGGGGCCAACCAAGAGACCCAGTACTTC.

There are a few counts of this clonotype. V is TRBV11-2 and J is TRBJ2-1; D is unclear. This CDR3 has 13 residues. The V and J ends lost 4 bases and 8 bases respectively, with 12 bases between them. Germline V gene sequence: CDR1 SGHAT, CDR2 FQNNGV. CDR3 nucleotides: TGTGCCAGCAGCTCCTCCCCTACTTATGAGCAGTTCTTC. Translation gives CASSSSPTYEQFF. Together with reference TRBV11-2 and TRBJ2-1, the CDR3 gives the full variable domain: EAGVAQSPRYKIIEKRQSVAFWCNPISGHATLYWYQQILGQGPKLLIQFQNNGVVDDSQLPKDRFSAERLKGVDSTLKIQPAKLEDSAVYLCASSSSPTYEQFFGPGTRLTVL.

This clonotype appeared a single time. The genes are TRBV6-5 and TRBJ2-3, with D uncertain. The V end lost 0 bases, the J end lost 0 bases, and 16 bases lay between the germline ends. Germline V gene lookup returns CDR1 MNHEY and CDR2 SVGAGI. The CDR3 is 18 amino acids. CDR3 nucleotide sequence: TGTGCCAGCAGTTACTCGAAGGTCGGCGACCCCAGCACAGATACGCAGTATTTT. The encoded protein is CASSYSKVGDPSTDTQYF.

This clonotype was observed a few times. The chain carries TRBV5-1 and TRBJ2-5, with D perhaps matching TRBD1 or TRBD2 (5 bases each). The V end lost 0 bases, the J end lost 4 bases, and 16 bases lay between the germline ends. CDR3 length equals 16 residues. Germline V CDR1 and CDR2: SGHRS, YFSETQ. As DNA, the CDR3 is TGCGCCAGCAGCTTGGAAGGGACCGGGATGGGAGAGACCCAGTACTTC. Encoded protein: CASSLEGTGMGETQYF.

This chain uses TRBV10-3 with TRBJ1-6; 9 positions agree with TRBD1. The CDR3 length is 12 residues. V was clipped by 8 bases and J by 7 bases; unmatched bases: 0. Germline V CDR1 and CDR2: ENHRY, SYGVKD. CDR3 sequence: CAIGTGNSPLHF. The CDR3 DNA sequence: TGTGCCATCGGGACAGGGAATTCACCCCTCCACTTT.

This clonotype has just a few counts. This CDR3 reads CAIRPGQGYGYTF. Written as DNA, the CDR3 is TGTGCCATCAGACCCGGACAGGGATATGGCTACACCTTC. The V call is TRBV10-3, the J call TRBJ1-2; 8 nucleotides align to TRBD1. V shed 6 bases and J 5 bases; nucleotides not matched to a gene: 5. The CDR3 is made up of 13 amino acids. The germline V gene has CDR1 ENHRY and CDR2 SYGVKD.